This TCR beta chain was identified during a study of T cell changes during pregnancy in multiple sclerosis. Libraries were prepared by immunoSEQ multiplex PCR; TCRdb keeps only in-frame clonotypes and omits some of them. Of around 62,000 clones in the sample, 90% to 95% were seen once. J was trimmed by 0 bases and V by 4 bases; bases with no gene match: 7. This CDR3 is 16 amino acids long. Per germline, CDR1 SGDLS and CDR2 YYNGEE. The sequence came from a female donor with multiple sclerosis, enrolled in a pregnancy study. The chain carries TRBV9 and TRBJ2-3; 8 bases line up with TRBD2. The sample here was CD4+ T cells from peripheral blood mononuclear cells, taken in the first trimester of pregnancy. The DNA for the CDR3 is TGTGCCAGCAGCCAGTATAGCGGGGCGAGCACAGATACGCAGTATTTT. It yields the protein CASSQYSGASTDTQYF.